This is a list of T cell receptor beta chains from one sample in a study of blood T cell repertoires in COVID-19. TCRdb's copy holds only in-frame clones and misses some; the assay was immunoSEQ multiplex PCR. The sample contains about 400,000 clones, more than 70% of which appear only once. Sequences were obtained from PBMCs or T cells enriched from blood (not recorded which). Receptor source: a man in his forties in a cohort exposed to, infected with or recovered from COVID-19 (not recorded which). Both conserved end residues are part of each CDR3. Fields, in order: clone size, D gene, V gene, J gene, CDR3 DNA, CDR3 protein. The D gene is left open where the match is weak. Clone size appears in some rows only: once, few, many, or a class for an expanded clone.

>.|TRBD2|TRBV28|TRBJ2-1
TGTGCCAGCAGACCTAACCCGGGACTAGCGGTGTTCTTC
CASRPNPGLAVFF
>.|.|TRBV28|TRBJ1-5
TGTGCCAGCATCGGGGGAAATCAGCCCCAGCATTTT
CASIGGNQPQHF
>once|.|TRBV2|TRBJ1-5
TGTGCCAGCAGTGAAGACAGATTAAATAGCAATCAGCCCCAGCATTTT
CASSEDRLNSNQPQHF
>.|.|TRBV5-1|TRBJ2-1
TGCGCCAGCAGCGCCAGCGGGAATGAGCAGTTCTTC
CASSASGNEQFF
>once|.|TRBV20-1|TRBJ1-5
TGCAGTGCTAGAGAATCGGGGGCCCAGCATTTT
CSARESGAQHF
>.|TRBD2|TRBV7-6|TRBJ2-7
TGTGCCAGCAGCCCTTACAGGACTAGCGGGCCCTACGAGCAGTACTTC
CASSPYRTSGPYEQYF
>.|TRBD1|TRBV30|TRBJ1-4
TGTGCCTGGAACAGGGGACCTGAAAAACTGTTTTTT
CAWNRGPEKLFF
>few|.|TRBV10-3|TRBJ2-7
TGTGCCATCAGTGCCAGTTCCAACTACGAGCAGTACTTC
CAISASSNYEQYF
>.|TRBD2|TRBV4-1|TRBJ2-3
TGCGCCAGCAGCCTGAGCGGGAGGAGGGGCCCAGATACGCAGTATTTT
CASSLSGRRGPDTQYF
>once|TRBD2|TRBV6-1|TRBJ2-3
TGTGCCAGCAGTGAAGGTCTTAGCGGGAGTGACCCAGATACGCAGTATTTT
CASSEGLSGSDPDTQYF
>once|TRBD2|TRBV3-1/TRBV3-2|TRBJ2-3
TGTGCCAGCAGCCAAGAATTGACTAGCGGTCGCACAGATACGCAGTATTTT
CASSQELTSGRTDTQYF
>.|TRBD2|TRBV11-2|TRBJ2-2
TGTGCCAGCAGCTTCACCGGGACTAGCAGTTACACCGGGGAGCTGTTTTTT
CASSFTGTSSYTGELFF
>.|.|TRBV10-2|TRBJ2-7
TGCGCCAGCAGCCCTCTGGCAGGTCCCGGCGAGCAGTACTTC
CASSPLAGPGEQYF
>.|.|TRBV12-3/TRBV12-4|TRBJ2-7
TGTGCCAGCAGCCGTCAGGGATTCGAGCAGTACTTC
CASSRQGFEQYF
>few|TRBD1|TRBV24-1|TRBJ2-7
TGTGCCACCAGTGATCCCTGGACAGGGGGCTCCTACGAGCAGTACTTC
CATSDPWTGGSYEQYF
>few|.|TRBV27|TRBJ1-3
TGTGCCAGCAGTCCCCAGAAGAATTCCCGAAACACCATATATTTT
CASSPQKNSRNTIYF
>.|.|TRBV19|TRBJ2-7
TGTGCCAGTAGTACTTTGGCAGGGGAAGTCTACGAGCAGTACTTC
CASSTLAGEVYEQYF
>.|TRBD2|TRBV30|TRBJ2-3
TGTGCCTGGGACTCAGCGGGAGGCACAGATACGCAGTATTTT
CAWDSAGGTDTQYF
>.|.|TRBV3-1/TRBV3-2|TRBJ2-7
TGTGCCAGCAGCCAAGCCCCAGCGGGCGCGACCTACGAGCAGTACTTC
CASSQAPAGATYEQYF
>.|.|TRBV6-2/TRBV6-3|TRBJ1-6
TGTGCCAGCAGTCAGAGGCCCGCTATGAATTCACCCCTCCACTTT
CASSQRPAMNSPLHF
>.|.|TRBV5-6|TRBJ2-2
TGTGCCAGCAGCTTGGGAAGGGACTTTCTTCCCGGGGAGCTGTTTTTT
CASSLGRDFLPGELFF
>once|TRBD1|TRBV18|TRBJ1-4
TGTGCCAGCTCACCGACGGACAGGGGAGGTGAAAAACTGTTTTTT
CASSPTDRGGEKLFF
>.|.|TRBV7-8|TRBJ1-2
TGTGCCAGCAGCTTCAGGGGAGATAGAGGCTACACCTTC
CASSFRGDRGYTF
>.|TRBD2|TRBV6-5|TRBJ2-7
TGTGCCAGCCTTTCCGGGGCTAGCGGGAGCCACGAGCAGTACTTC
CASLSGASGSHEQYF
>.|.|TRBV11-3|TRBJ2-1
TGTGCCAGCAGCTCCCGAGACAATGAGCAGTTCTTC
CASSSRDNEQFF
>.|.|TRBV5-1|TRBJ1-2
TGCGCCAGCAGCTTAGACAGGAACGGCTACACCTTC
CASSLDRNGYTF
>.|.|TRBV5-4|TRBJ2-7
TGTGCCGGCACTCATACGCATCAGGGCCACGAGCAGTACTTC
CAGTHTHQGHEQYF
>.|TRBD1|TRBV19|TRBJ2-3
TGTGCCAGTAGTGCCCGGACAGGTGTCACAGATACGCAGTATTTT
CASSARTGVTDTQYF
>.|TRBD2|TRBV10-2|TRBJ2-2
TGCGCCAGCAGATCGGGAGGCGGCGACACCGGGGAGCTGTTTTTT
CASRSGGGDTGELFF
>.|TRBD2|TRBV28|TRBJ2-7
TGTGCCAGCAGGCGTACTAGCGGGAGTATGTACGAGCAGTACTTC
CASRRTSGSMYEQYF
>.|.|TRBV9|TRBJ2-7
TGTGCCAGCAGCCCTACCCTCTACTCCTACGAGCAGTACTTC
CASSPTLYSYEQYF
>.|.|TRBV2|TRBJ1-5
TGTGCCAGCAGTGGACTCGGCAATCAGCCCCAGCATTTT
CASSGLGNQPQHF
>.|.|TRBV11-2|TRBJ1-4
TGTGCCAGCAGCCTCCTAGGTGATGAAAAACTGTTTTTT
CASSLLGDEKLFF
>.|.|TRBV21-1|TRBJ2-1
TGTGCCAGCAGCTTGAGCGGAGAGTACAATGAGCAGTTCTTC
CASSLSGEYNEQFF
>.|TRBD1|TRBV24-1|TRBJ1-4
TGTGCCACCAGTGGGACAGGTCGGGGCGAAAAACTGTTTTTT
CATSGTGRGEKLFF
>.|.|TRBV7-6|TRBJ2-1
TGTGCCAGCAGCTTAGGCTCTTCGGACAGCAATGAGCAGTTCTTC
CASSLGSSDSNEQFF
>.|TRBD2|TRBV19|TRBJ2-2
TGTGCCAGTAGTACGGGACTAGCGGGAGGGCCGGGCCGCGGGGAGCTGTTTTTT
CASSTGLAGGPGRGELFF
>.|.|TRBV13|TRBJ1-1
TGTGCCAGCAGTCCTAGCGGGAGGGGATATGCTTTCTTT
CASSPSGRGYAFF
>.|.|TRBV7-8|TRBJ2-7
TGTGCCAGCAGCTTAGGGGTCGCAGGGTACTACGAGCAGTACTTC
CASSLGVAGYYEQYF
>.|TRBD1|TRBV5-5|TRBJ2-7
TGTGCCAGCAGCAAAGGGACAGGGGAAGGGGTCGAGCAGTACTTC
CASSKGTGEGVEQYF
>.|.|TRBV30|TRBJ1-2
TGTGCCTGGAGTGTACAAGGGGGTGGCTACACCTTC
CAWSVQGGGYTF
>.|.|TRBV2|TRBJ1-5
TGTGCCAGCAGAGAGCGCGACCGGTCCAATCAGCCCCAGCATTTT
CASRERDRSNQPQHF
>.|.|TRBV14|TRBJ1-2
TGTGCCAGCAGCCCCTTTCGGAGACAGAACTATGGCTACACCTTC
CASSPFRRQNYGYTF
>.|TRBD1|TRBV7-9|TRBJ1-5
TGTGCCAGCAGCTCCGACAGGGGAAATCAGCCCCAGCATTTT
CASSSDRGNQPQHF
>.|.|TRBV4-1|TRBJ1-6
TGCGCCAGCAGCCAAGTGGAGTTATCCTATAATTCACCCCTCCACTTT
CASSQVELSYNSPLHF
>.|.|TRBV7-3|TRBJ2-2
TGTGCCAGCAGCACCACCAGCGGGCCCGGGGAGCTGTTTTTT
CASSTTSGPGELFF
>.|TRBD2|TRBV4-2|TRBJ2-5
TGTGCCAGCAGCCAACAGACTAGCGGGGGCCAAGAGACCCAGTACTTC
CASSQQTSGGQETQYF
>once|TRBD2|TRBV7-9|TRBJ2-3
TGTGCCAGCAGCTATAGCGGGAGGGCCACAGATACGCAGTATTTT
CASSYSGRATDTQYF
>.|TRBD1|TRBV6-5|TRBJ2-7
TGTGCCAGCAGTCCCACAGGGGGGAACTACGAGCAGTACTTC
CASSPTGGNYEQYF
>.|TRBD1|TRBV15|TRBJ1-1
TGTGCCACCAGCAGGGGGGGACAGGGCGATGCTGAAGCTTTCTTT
CATSRGGQGDAEAFF
>once|.|TRBV29-1|TRBJ1-5
TGCAGCACCGCTGAGAATAGCAATCAGCCCCAGCATTTT
CSTAENSNQPQHF
>.|TRBD1|TRBV5-8|TRBJ2-7
TGTGCCAGCAGCGGATCAAGACAGGGTTTATACGAGCAGTACTTC
CASSGSRQGLYEQYF
>.|.|TRBV18|TRBJ1-3
TGTGCCAGCTTAATGAATTCAGGGGACTCTGGAAACACCATATATTTT
CASLMNSGDSGNTIYF
>.|.|TRBV6-5|TRBJ1-1
TGTGCCACCACCAACACACTGAACACTGAAGCTTTCTTT
CATTNTLNTEAFF
>.|.|TRBV3-1/TRBV3-2|TRBJ1-1
TGTGCCAGCAGCCAAGATCTTGCGATGAACACTGAAGCTTTCTTT
CASSQDLAMNTEAFF
>.|TRBD1|TRBV6-5|TRBJ1-3
TGTGCCAGCTTCGGAAGTCTACAGGGGAGTTATTTT
CASFGSLQGSYF
>.|.|TRBV28|TRBJ1-3
TGTGCCGGCAGTGACAACTCTGGAAACACCATATATTTT
CAGSDNSGNTIYF
>.|.|TRBV7-8|TRBJ2-1
TGTGCCAGCAGCCCCCGGTGGGAGCGTAATGAGCAGTTCTTC
CASSPRWERNEQFF
>.|TRBD2|TRBV19|TRBJ2-1
TGTGCCAGTAGTATTCGGACTAGCGGCTACAATGAGCAGTTCTTC
CASSIRTSGYNEQFF
>.|TRBD2|TRBV28|TRBJ2-7
TGTGCCAGCAGTCTAGCGGGAGGGCCTATCTACGAGCAGTACTTC
CASSLAGGPIYEQYF